A selection of T cell receptor beta chains follows, all from one sample in a study of shared T cell receptors in the human thymus. Measured with immunoSEQ multiplex PCR; TCRdb has only the in-frame clones, and not every one. Counted here are some 700,000 clones, roughly 90% occurring once; the ten biggest clones make up approximately 0.011%. A further study also used this sample, focusing on human thymus T cells.

Sequenced material: thymocytes. Source of these receptors: a boy younger than two with a congenital heart defect. Both conserved end residues are part of each CDR3. Each record gives: clone size, V gene, J gene, D gene, CDR3 DNA, CDR3 protein. The D gene is left open where the match is weak. The size entry is marked missing in some rows and otherwise reads once, few, many or a size class.

NA	TRBV14	TRBJ1-2	TRBD1	TGTGCCAGCAGCCGGAGGGACAGGGACTATGGCTACACCTTC	CASSRRDRDYGYTF
NA	TRBV29-1	TRBJ1-1	NA	TGCAGCGTTGACCAGGGGTGGAACACTGAAGCTTTCTTT	CSVDQGWNTEAFF
NA	TRBV28	TRBJ2-7	NA	TGTGCCAGCAGTTTCTCAGGGTGTCGGGGGTGCTACGAGCAGTACTTC	CASSFSGCRGCYEQYF
NA	TRBV15	TRBJ2-3	TRBD1	TGTGCCACCAGCTTCCTTGGACAGGGCGCTGCAGATACGCAGTATTTT	CATSFLGQGAADTQYF
NA	TRBV7-8	TRBJ2-7	TRBD2	TGTGCCAGCAGCATGGGACTAGCGGGAGGACCGTTCTACGAGCAGTACTTC	CASSMGLAGGPFYEQYF
once	TRBV19	TRBJ1-1	NA	TGTGCCAGTAGTATAGATAGGTATTCGGACAGGAACACTGAAGCTTTCTTT	CASSIDRYSDRNTEAFF
NA	TRBV28	TRBJ2-2	TRBD2	TGTGCCAGCAGTATTATATCGCGGACTAGCGGGAGCGCGAACACCGGGGAGCTGTTTTTT	CASSIISRTSGSANTGELFF
NA	TRBV14	TRBJ1-4	TRBD1	TGTGCCAGCAGCCAAAGGACCCGGGACAGGGCCTTTAATGAAAAACTGTTTTTT	CASSQRTRDRAFNEKLFF
NA	TRBV2	TRBJ1-4	NA	TGTGCCAGCAGTGGAGGCCACGGTAATGAAAAACTGTTTTTT	CASSGGHGNEKLFF
few	TRBV5-1	TRBJ2-7	TRBD1	TGCGCCAGCAGCACACAGGGGGCGTTGAGCGAGCAGTACTTC	CASSTQGALSEQYF
NA	TRBV11-3	TRBJ2-1	NA	TGTGCCAGCAGCTTGCTAGCGTGGGACTACAATGAGCAGTTCTTC	CASSLLAWDYNEQFF
NA	TRBV6-5	TRBJ2-1	NA	TGTGCCACCAGGGGGGGAGGATCCTACAATGAGCAGTTCTTC	CATRGGGSYNEQFF
NA	TRBV6-5	TRBJ2-2	TRBD2	TGTGCCAGCAGTCAGGGACTAGAGTCCGGGGAGCTGTTTTTT	CASSQGLESGELFF
NA	TRBV4-3	TRBJ2-1	TRBD2	TGCGCCAGCAGCCAAACTAGCGGGGTTTACAATGAGCAGTTCTTC	CASSQTSGVYNEQFF
NA	TRBV9	TRBJ2-7	NA	TGTGCCAGCAGCCCCGGCCGGGACTGGGCTATGGAGCAGTACTTC	CASSPGRDWAMEQYF
NA	TRBV15	TRBJ1-4	NA	TGTGCCACCACGAATCTGGGTCCGGGAGGTAGTAATGAAAAACTGTTTTTT	CATTNLGPGGSNEKLFF
NA	TRBV27	TRBJ2-5	TRBD2	TGTGCCAGCAGTTTCGTCGGGGGGAAACCGGGACCAGACCAAGAGACCCAGTACTTC	CASSFVGGKPGPDQETQYF
NA	TRBV7-6	TRBJ2-7	TRBD2	TGTGCCAGCAGCGTCGGACTAGCGGGAGCGACTTCCTACGAGCAGTACTTC	CASSVGLAGATSYEQYF
NA	TRBV11-3	TRBJ2-5	TRBD2	TGTGCCAGCAGCTTACGGGGGGTACACCAAGAGACCCAGTACTTC	CASSLRGVHQETQYF
NA	TRBV4-2	TRBJ2-1	NA	TGTGCCAGCAGCCAAGATCAAGTTTCCCAGTCCCCCTACAATGAGCAGTTCTTC	CASSQDQVSQSPYNEQFF
NA	TRBV5-5	TRBJ2-1	NA	TGTGCCAGCAGCTTGCGGCGTAATGCGGGATACAATGAGCAGTTCTTC	CASSLRRNAGYNEQFF
once	TRBV29-1	TRBJ2-1	NA	TGCAGCGTTGAAGATCGGGCTAGCTTGAGTGAGCAGTTCTTC	CSVEDRASLSEQFF
NA	TRBV6-1	TRBJ1-4	TRBD1	TGTGCCAGCAGTGGGGGACAGGGTTGGGAAAAACTGTTTTTT	CASSGGQGWEKLFF
NA	TRBV23-1	TRBJ1-4	TRBD1	TGCGCCAGCAGCCGGAGAAAACAGGGGGCGAAAGAAAAACTGTTTTTT	CASSRRKQGAKEKLFF
NA	TRBV28	TRBJ1-5	TRBD1	TGTGCCAGCAGCTATGACCCGGGACAGTTTAGCAATCAGCCCCAGCATTTT	CASSYDPGQFSNQPQHF
NA	TRBV30	TRBJ2-1	TRBD2	TGTGCCTGGAGTGTAGGTGGCGGGAGGGTCTCCTACAATGAGCAGTTCTTC	CAWSVGGGRVSYNEQFF
NA	TRBV18	TRBJ1-1	TRBD1	TGTGCCAGCTCACCCATAAGACAGGGAAAGACTGAAGCTTTCTTT	CASSPIRQGKTEAFF
once	TRBV4-1	TRBJ2-7	TRBD2	TGCGCCAGCAGCCAAGGGAACACCAACCGGGACTATTACTACGAGCAGTACTTC	CASSQGNTNRDYYYEQYF
NA	TRBV9	TRBJ2-6	TRBD1	TGTGCCAGCAGCGCCCCCTGGCAGGGGGAACTCGGGGCCAACGTCCTGACTTTC	CASSAPWQGELGANVLTF
NA	TRBV2	TRBJ2-1	TRBD2	TGTGCCAGCAGAGACGGGACTAGCGGGAGGGCCAAAGGTAATGAGCAGTTCTTC	CASRDGTSGRAKGNEQFF
NA	TRBV7-8	TRBJ1-2	NA	TGTGCCAGTAAATCATTAGAGGACTATGGCTACACCTTC	CASKSLEDYGYTF
NA	TRBV15	TRBJ1-4	NA	TGTGCCACCAGCAGAGGGACAGAAAATGAAAAACTGTTTTTT	CATSRGTENEKLFF
NA	TRBV7-9	TRBJ2-3	NA	TGTGCCAGCAGCCTGAAAGCTCCGGGGACAGATACGCAGTATTTT	CASSLKAPGTDTQYF
NA	TRBV7-2	TRBJ2-1	TRBD2	TGTGCCAGCAGAAGAGCGGGAGGGCTCTACAATGAGCAGTTCTTC	CASRRAGGLYNEQFF
NA	TRBV5-6	TRBJ2-7	NA	TGTGCCAGCAGCCTCCTTAGCGAGCAGTACTTC	CASSLLSEQYF
NA	TRBV9	TRBJ1-2	NA	TGTGCCAGCAGCCCCGACCTGACAGACTATGGCTACACCTTC	CASSPDLTDYGYTF
NA	TRBV27	TRBJ2-5	TRBD1	TGTGCCACGGGACAGGGGACAAGGCAGTACTTC	CATGQGTRQYF
NA	TRBV6-6	TRBJ2-3	NA	TGTGCCAGCAGTTACGGCGGTAGCTTGACAGATACGCAGTATTTT	CASSYGGSLTDTQYF
NA	TRBV29-1	TRBJ2-3	NA	TGCAGCGCCAGGCAGGGGCCGGGACCAGATACGCAGTATTTT	CSARQGPGPDTQYF
NA	TRBV7-2	TRBJ2-5	TRBD2	TGTGCCAGCAGCTTATTCCCACCAGCGGGAGGCGGAGAGACCCAGTACTTC	CASSLFPPAGGGETQYF
once	TRBV7-2	TRBJ1-1	NA	TGTGCCAGCAGCATAACGCCGGGACAGAACACTGAAGCTTTCTTT	CASSITPGQNTEAFF
NA	TRBV10-3	TRBJ2-1	NA	TGTGCCATCAGGAACAGGAGCTACAATGAGCAGTTCTTC	CAIRNRSYNEQFF
NA	TRBV4-1	TRBJ2-2	NA	TGCGCCAGCACCGATCCGGAACAGCCGAACACCGGGGAGCTGTTTTTT	CASTDPEQPNTGELFF
few	TRBV28	TRBJ1-3	TRBD1	TGTGCCAGCAGGCAACCCGGTGGGACAGCCCCTCATTCTGGAAACACCATATATTTT	CASRQPGGTAPHSGNTIYF
NA	TRBV5-6	TRBJ2-7	TRBD2	TGTGCCAGCAGCCACGATACCGGGACTAGCGGGAGGGTTCGCGAGCAGTACTTC	CASSHDTGTSGRVREQYF
NA	TRBV20-1	TRBJ2-7	NA	TGCAGTGCATCTAGCGCCTACGAGCAGTACTTC	CSASSAYEQYF
NA	TRBV19	TRBJ2-7	NA	TGTGCCAGTAGTAGGGCCGGGAGCCTCTACGAGCAGTACTTC	CASSRAGSLYEQYF
NA	TRBV5-5	TRBJ2-4	TRBD1	TGTGCCAGCGGACAGGGATGGGTCATTCAGTACTTC	CASGQGWVIQYF
NA	TRBV28	TRBJ1-5	NA	TGTGCCAGCAGCCTCGTCAATCAGCCCCAGCATTTT	CASSLVNQPQHF